The 23 T cell receptor beta chains listed next were all sequenced from one sample in a study of blood T cell repertoires in COVID-19. Data came from immunoSEQ multiplex PCR; TCRdb stores just in-frame clones and leaves some out. The table shows under 350,000 clones, with 75% to 95% occurring only once. Sequencing used peripheral blood. Every receptor here comes from a young woman with COVID-19, enrolled during active disease.

The chain combines TRBV5-1 with TRBJ2-3; 9 nucleotides line up with TRBD2. J lost 4 bases, V lost 4 bases, and 10 bases had no gene match. The length of the CDR3 is 16 residues. CDR1 is SGHRS, CDR2 YFSETQ, per germline. CDR3 sequence reads: CASSLISGSGSDTQYF. The CDR3 bases are TGCGCCAGCAGCCTAATTAGCGGGAGCGGGTCAGATACGCAGTATTTT.

This clone was counted only a few times. V gene TRBV28 combines with J gene TRBJ1-3, with D tentatively TRBD1 (5 bases). V lost 7 bases and J lost 2, with 12 bases in between. CDR3 length: 14 amino acids. Germline CDR1 MDHEN, CDR2 SYDVKM. CDR3 protein: CASISSGAGNTIYF. The CDR3 DNA sequence: TGTGCCAGCATCTCCTCGGGGGCTGGAAACACCATATATTTT.

This clone has a handful of counts. This chain links TRBV29-1 with TRBJ1-5; weak D call: TRBD1 (6 bases). The CDR3 spans 14 residues. Germline CDR1 and CDR2: SQVTM and ANQGSEA. Trimming took off 4 bases at V and 7 bases at J, with 17 bases between the two ends. CDR3 region: CSVAAGASRQPQHF. As DNA, the CDR3 is TGCAGCGTTGCCGCAGGGGCGAGCCGGCAGCCCCAGCATTTT.

The genes are TRBV28 and TRBJ1-1; D possibly corresponds to TRBD1 (5 bases). There are 12 residues in the CDR3. V dropped 10 bases and J dropped 3 bases, with 12 bases sitting between them. In germline, CDR1 is MDHEN, CDR2 SYDVKM. The CDR3 reads CATRGGYTEAFF. The DNA of the CDR3 is TGTGCCACTCGGGGGGGTTACACTGAAGCTTTCTTT. The full variable domain, in which reference TRBV28 and TRBJ1-1 provide the parts outside the CDR3, is DVKVTQSSRYLVKRTGEKVFLECVQDMDHENMFWYRQDPGLGLRLIYFSYDVKMKEKGDIPEGYSVSREKKERFSLILESASTNQTSMYLCATRGGYTEAFFGQGTRLTVV.

The chain couples TRBV28 to TRBJ1-2; possibly TRBD1 for D (5 bases). Per germline, CDR1 MDHEN and CDR2 SYDVKM. With 4 bases removed from V and 1 base from J, the gap between germline ends came to 13 bases. This CDR3 contains 15 residues. The DNA of the CDR3 is TGTGCCAGCAGTTACCCGGAGGGACTTAACTATGGCTACACCTTC. Its protein is CASSYPEGLNYGYTF.

This clone was found once. The chain links TRBV4-1 to TRBJ1-2; no firm D call. CDR1 and CDR2 from the germline V gene are MGHRA and YSYEKL. The CDR3 has 14 amino acids. V lost 0 bases, J lost 8 bases, and 13 bases lay in between. The CDR3, as DNA: TGCGCCAGCAGCCAAGATTGGGGAGACGGCGGCTACACCTTC. Translation gives CASSQDWGDGGYTF.

The V call is TRBV28, the J call TRBJ1-4, with no clear D. CDR1 and CDR2 from the germline V gene are MDHEN and SYDVKM. The CDR3 extends over 17 amino acids. Trimming pared 1 base from V and 0 bases from J, leaving 12 bases between. CDR3 DNA sequence: TGTGCCAGCAGTTTATTGTCCATAACTGCAACTAATGAAAAACTGTTTTTT. Its protein is CASSLLSITATNEKLFF.

The chain links TRBV13 to TRBJ2-2; 7 nucleotides align to TRBD2. There are 16 residues in the CDR3. Germline V gives CDR1 PRHDT, CDR2 FYEKMQ (reference sequence). V shed 6 bases, J shed 0 bases, and the junction held 7 bases outside the gene matches. As DNA, the CDR3 is TGTGCCAGCAGGGCTACTAGCGACCCGAACACCGGGGAGCTGTTTTTT. This codes for CASRATSDPNTGELFF.

The gene calls are TRBV9 and TRBJ1-6; D perhaps matches TRBD1 (6 bases). Trimming stripped 4 bases from V and 9 bases from J, with 17 bases between. CDR3 length: 15 amino acids. Germline lookup yields CDR1 SGDLS and CDR2 YYNGEE. The CDR3 DNA reads as TGTGCCAGCAGCCCGGGGACATCGAAGGGTTCACCCCTCCACTTT. Translation gives CASSPGTSKGSPLHF.

This clone was counted once. The chain uses TRBV5-1 and TRBJ2-1; D is ambiguous. Deletions cut 2 bases from V and 3 bases from J, with 9 bases between. The CDR3 covers 14 residues. The germline V gene has CDR1 SGHRS and CDR2 YFSETQ. CDR3 nucleotides: TGCGCCAGCAGCTTCGGTGGCGGCTACAATGAGCAGTTCTTC. As protein: CASSFGGGYNEQFF.

The genes are TRBV7-9 and TRBJ2-7; a possible D gene is TRBD1 (6 bases). The CDR3 has 13 amino acids. Trimming removed 4 bases from V and 3 bases from J, with 10 bases in between. Germline V gives CDR1 SEHNR, CDR2 FQNEAQ (reference sequence). The CDR3 loop reads CASSSEGDYEQYF. The CDR3 nucleotides read TGTGCCAGCAGCTCAGAGGGGGACTACGAGCAGTACTTC.

The rearrangement links TRBV6-5 to TRBJ1-4; weak D call: TRBD1 (6 bases). There are 16 residues in the CDR3. Germline V gene sequence: CDR1 MNHEY, CDR2 SVGAGI. The V end lost 4 bases, the J end lost 4 bases, and 16 bases lay between the germline ends. CDR3: CASSSEGTLVNEKLFF. CDR3 bases: TGTGCCAGCAGTTCAGAGGGGACACTTGTTAATGAAAAACTGTTTTTT.

To note about this clone: Other DNA sequences in this specimen translate into the identical CDR3. This sequence joins TRBV29-1 and TRBJ1-5; D might be TRBD1 (5 bases). Per the germline V gene, CDR1 is SQVTM and CDR2 is ANQGSEA. This CDR3 spans 12 amino acids. Trimming left V 6 bases short and J 2 bases short, with 8 bases between. The CDR3 protein is CSVGQGNQPQHF. The DNA for the CDR3 is TGCAGCGTGGGGCAGGGCAATCAGCCCCAGCATTTT.

This clone was counted only a few times. The chain joins TRBV27 to TRBJ2-3; TRBD1 matches 9 bases. The CDR3 sequence is 13 residues long. CDR1 is MNHEY and CDR2 is SMNVEV in the germline V gene (reference sequence). The V segment lost 5 bases and the J segment 7 bases; nucleotides outside the gene matches: 4. CDR3 protein: CASSTDRGYTQYF. The CDR3 coding sequence is TGTGCCAGCAGTACGGACAGGGGATATACGCAGTATTTT.

The chain has TRBV30 and TRBJ1-5, with D hard to call. V lost 1 base and J 7 bases, leaving 11 bases between the germline ends. The CDR3 is 13 amino acids. Germline V lookup: CDR1 GTSNPN, CDR2 SVGIG (reference sequence). CDR3 residues: CAWSGSRNQPQHF. CDR3 in DNA: TGTGCCTGGAGTGGTTCCAGGAACCAGCCCCAGCATTTT.

V and J are TRBV28 and TRBJ1-3, with 7 bases that match TRBD1. CDR3 length: 16 amino acids. The V gene end was trimmed by 5 bases and the J gene end by 0 bases; junction bases not matched to a gene: 7. CDR1 and CDR2 (germline): MDHEN, SYDVKM. The CDR3 spells CASSLRQGLSGNTIYF. DNA for the CDR3: TGTGCCAGCAGTCTACGACAGGGACTCTCTGGAAACACCATATATTTT.

The rearrangement joins TRBV6-5 to TRBJ1-4; possibly TRBD1 for D (6 bases). There are 15 residues in the CDR3. CDR1 MNHEY and CDR2 SVGAGI come from the germline V gene. Trimming cost V 5 bases and J 8 bases, with 18 bases left between them. CDR3 amino acids: CASSPEQGRGEKLFF. CDR3 DNA sequence: TGTGCCAGCAGTCCCGAACAGGGAAGAGGGGAAAAACTGTTTTTT.

J is TRBJ1-3 and V is TRBV13, with D perhaps TRBD1 (5 bases). V lost 5 bases and J lost 6, with 14 bases in between. The germline V gene has CDR1 PRHDT and CDR2 FYEKMQ (reference sequence). The CDR3 spans 14 residues. DNA for the CDR3: TGTGCCAGCAGCATCCCGGGGGTTTTAAACACCATATATTTT. Its protein product is CASSIPGVLNTIYF.

J is TRBJ2-5 and V is TRBV7-3; 9 nucleotides match TRBD2. Looked up from germline, CDR1 is SGHTA and CDR2 is FQGTGA. Trimming took 2 bases from V and 5 from J; bases not matched to a gene: 6. The CDR3 sequence is 15 residues long. The CDR3 reads CASSLLAGERETQYF. The DNA of the CDR3 is TGTGCCAGCAGCTTATTAGCGGGGGAGAGGGAGACCCAGTACTTC.

This rearrangement joins TRBV9 to TRBJ1-6; 8 bases agree with TRBD1. There are 17 residues in the CDR3. The germline V gene encodes CDR1 SGDLS and CDR2 YYNGEE. V lost 1 base to trimming and J lost 10 bases; unmatched junction nucleotides: 13. CDR3 sequence reads: CASSVSPGQGVRSPLHF. Written as DNA, the CDR3 is TGTGCCAGCAGCGTATCCCCCGGACAGGGTGTGAGGTCACCCCTCCACTTT.

The chain uses TRBV6-2 or TRBV6-3 and TRBJ1-1; no reliable D call. V lost 0 bases, J lost 0 bases, and 11 bases lay in between. The CDR3 consists of 16 residues. Germline CDR1 and CDR2: MNHEY and SVGEGT. DNA for the CDR3: TGTGCCAGCAGTTACTCGGGCCAGAGCCTGAACACTGAAGCTTTCTTT. Amino acid sequence: CASSYSGQSLNTEAFF.

The chain links TRBV28 to TRBJ1-5, with 7 bases aligning to TRBD1. V dropped 5 bases and J dropped 0; count of bases not matched to a gene: 10. The germline V gene encodes CDR1 MDHEN and CDR2 SYDVKM. This CDR3 region has 17 residues. This chain's CDR3 is CASSPQTGIYSNQPQHF. CDR3 DNA: TGTGCCAGCAGTCCACAGACAGGGATCTATAGCAATCAGCCCCAGCATTTT.

The V and J genes are TRBV30 and TRBJ2-7, with D uncertain. The CDR3 totals 12 residues. Trimming cost V 0 bases and J 12 bases, with 15 bases left between them. Looked up from germline, CDR1 is GTSNPN and CDR2 is SVGIG (reference sequence). CDR3 sequence (DNA): TGTGCCTGGAGTGTTGATCCAGGCCCGCGGTACTTC. Translating it yields CAWSVDPGPRYF.